Reported below is one T cell receptor beta chain. At least ten counts were recorded for this clonotype. The specificity of this receptor is unknown. Base qualities are not recorded, but no much larger clone differs from it by a single base. The axillary draining lymph nodes of breast cancer patients were the source of the lymph node samples. The data are from a study of breast tumors, draining lymph nodes, adjacent tissues (dated by TCRdb to between 2015 and 2016). Regarding the research as a whole: Breast cancer patients provided tumor, adjacent nontumor tissue and axillary lymph nodes, and the study compared the TCR beta repertoires across these three sources. In human breast cancer, the study set out to assess how tumor, surrounding tissue and draining lymph node repertoires relate to one another and whether T cells might be exchanged between them. The study at large found these results: A scenario in which most tumor T cells derive from the lymph node and then expand within tumor tissue was judged to be consistent with the data. The study presented the conclusion that tumor T cells originate in lymph nodes as consistent with a hypothesis, not as something directly demonstrated. Tumor and nontumor tissue repertoires were significantly more similar in luminal-like than in basal-like breast cancer. Tumors showed preferential V and J gene usage, and their T-cell repertoire diversity fell below that of lymph nodes yet above that of nontumor tissue.

From cysteine to phenylalanine, the CDR3 is 15 amino acids long. Only the CDR3 portion is preserved as DNA: 45 bases, with reading frame beginning at the first base. Trimming at the junction amounts to 3 bases on V and 7 bases on J, and the germline ends lie 16 bases apart. TCRdb records Illumina HiSeq 2000 as the sequencer. TCR beta chain libraries were generated by multiplex PCR amplification. The amplified TCR beta chain products were analyzed by high-throughput sequencing. Using fastp trimming at Q25 and MiXCR clonotype assembly, TCRdb reanalyzed the public sequencing data and kept in-frame beta chains. Every distinct CDR3 protein forms one entry, paired with its most common genes and DNA. The sample contains under 250,000 distinct CDR3 sequences, 32% of them found a single time. The top ten constitute just over 1.4% of the sample.

This clonotype was sampled from a female donor with breast cancer. Some clones in this sample may be carry-over from other donors' samples. The rearranged chain carries TRBV12-3 or TRBV12-4 and TRBJ2-1; matching of 6 bases hints at TRBD2 as the D gene. Sequencing input: axillary lymph node tissue. Here is the DNA: TGTGCCAGCAGTTTCGAAGCGGGCATGGAAAATGAGCAGTTCTTC. Translated, it reads CASSFEAGMENEQFF.